These 17 T cell receptor beta chains were all obtained from the same sample, sequenced in a study of cytotoxic CD8 clonotypes in ibrutinib-treated CLL. Sequenced by immunoSEQ multiplex PCR; TCRdb stores in-frame clones only, minus some. The sample includes 30,000 to 50,000 clones, 65% to 70% of them seen just once. This specimen consisted of PBMCs, obtained at disease progression, from a patient treated with ibrutinib. The receptors originated from a human donor with chronic lymphocytic leukemia.

The chain recombines TRBV5-1 with TRBJ2-5, with D hard to call. Deletions cut 0 bases from V and 2 bases from J, with 11 bases between. Germline V gene data show CDR1 as SGHRS and CDR2 as YFSETQ. This CDR3 is 15 amino acids long. CDR3 in amino acids: CASSLGTSRQETQYF. The CDR3 DNA reads as TGCGCCAGCAGCTTGGGGACGTCACGTCAAGAGACCCAGTACTTC.

A remark on this clone: Within the sample, other DNA sequences also encode this same CDR3. V is TRBV5-1 and J is TRBJ1-2, with D maybe TRBD1 (5 bases). The CDR3 spans 13 residues. Germline CDR1 and CDR2: SGHRS and YFSETQ. The V end was cut by 2 bases, the J end by 2 bases, with 7 bases between. Here the CDR3 DNA reads TGCGCCAGCAGCTTTCAGGGAAACTATGGCTACACCTTC. It specifies CASSFQGNYGYTF.

As DNA, the CDR3 is TGTGCCTCGACCGGACAGGGGCTCTACGAGCAGTACTTC. Translated, it gives CASTGQGLYEQYF. The rearrangement links TRBV10-3 to TRBJ2-7, with TRBD1 matching 9 bases. Germline V gene sequence: CDR1 ENHRY, CDR2 SYGVKD. This CDR3 region has 13 residues. J lost 3 bases, V lost 11 bases, and 8 bases had no gene match.

The chain couples TRBV19 to TRBJ2-7, with D possibly being TRBD1 or TRBD2 (5 bases each). Germline V CDR1 and CDR2: LNHDA, SQIVND (reference sequence). The CDR3 is 14 residues long. The ends were cut back, 8 bases at V and 3 bases at J, with 17 bases in the middle. CDR3 protein: CASARDGSLYEQYF. The DNA of the CDR3 is TGTGCCAGTGCCCGGGACGGTAGCCTCTACGAGCAGTACTTC.

The V gene is TRBV2, the J gene TRBJ2-1; D remains unclear. Germline lookup yields CDR1 SNHLY and CDR2 FYNNEI. V lost 6 bases and J 5 bases, leaving 11 bases between the germline ends. The CDR3 runs 13 residues. CDR3 protein: CASRPLTHNEQFF. CDR3 nucleotide sequence: TGTGCCAGCAGGCCACTCACCCACAATGAGCAGTTCTTC.

J is TRBJ2-1 and V is TRBV19; the D gene is possibly TRBD1 (5 bases). The V end was cut by 4 bases, the J end by 8 bases, with 18 bases between. The germline CDR1 and CDR2 sequences are LNHDA and SQIVND (reference sequence). The CDR3 extends over 15 amino acids. The CDR3 nucleotides are TGTGCCAGTAGTAGTGACAGAAGTTGGGGCGATGAGCAGTTCTTC. Its protein is CASSSDRSWGDEQFF.

The chain links TRBV9 to TRBJ2-3; 11 nucleotides match TRBD2. The germline V gene has CDR1 SGDLS and CDR2 YYNGEE. The CDR3 consists of 16 residues. V lost 0 bases and J lost 2; bases outside the gene matches: 2. For the CDR3, the DNA is TGTGCCAGCAGCGTAGTGGGACTAGCGGCCACAGATACGCAGTATTTT. It encodes CASSVVGLAATDTQYF.

For this clone: Germline and junction disagree at one end, which may indicate a read error. The gene calls are TRBV11-3 and TRBJ2-7; D may be TRBD1 or TRBD2 (5 bases each). From germline, CDR1 is SGHNT and CDR2 YENEEA. The CDR3 sequence is 16 residues long. The CDR3 bases are TGTGCCAGCAGCGTAGATAGAGAGGGAAGGGGCTACGAGCAGTACTTC. This translates into CASSVDREGRGYEQYF. The whole variable domain, filled in from reference TRBV11-3 and TRBJ2-7, reads EAGVVQSPRYKIIEKKQPVAFWCNPISGHNTLYWYLQNLGQGPELLIRYENEEAVDDSQLPKDRFSAERLKGVDSTLKIQPAELGDSAVYLCASSVDREGRGYEQYFGPGTRLTVT.

The chain couples TRBV18 to TRBJ2-5; weak D call: TRBD2 (5 bases). Germline CDR1 reads KGHSH; CDR2 reads LQKENI. CDR3 length: 14 residues. Trimming took 0 bases from V and 5 from J, leaving 10 bases between them. CDR3: CASSPPEARETQYF. In DNA form, the CDR3 reads TGTGCCAGCTCACCACCGGAGGCTCGGGAGACCCAGTACTTC.

This chain joins TRBV7-9 and TRBJ2-1; D call uncertain. V lost 0 bases and J lost 7, with 16 bases in between. CDR1 and CDR2 (germline): SEHNR, FQNEAQ (reference sequence). This CDR3 has 16 amino acids. The CDR3 DNA reads as TGTGCCAGCAGCTTAGCGGAGTTGCGTCACCCAAATGAGCAGTTCTTC. Protein product: CASSLAELRHPNEQFF.

The chain combines TRBV19 with TRBJ2-6; D might be TRBD1 (6 bases). The CDR3 has 17 residues. The germline V gene has CDR1 LNHDA and CDR2 SQIVND (reference sequence). Trimming removed 1 base at V and 0 bases at J, with 10 bases between. The CDR3 reads CASSIGQGSSGANVLTF. CDR3 DNA sequence: TGTGCCAGTAGTATAGGGCAGGGGAGCTCTGGGGCCAACGTCCTGACTTTC.

The V gene is TRBV4-1, the J gene TRBJ2-5; the D gene is possibly TRBD1 (6 bases). Between the trimmed V and J ends, which lost 1 base and 2 bases, there was a span of 8 bases. There are 14 residues in the CDR3. Germline assignment: CDR1 MGHRA and CDR2 YSYEKL. The CDR3 DNA follows: TGCGCCAGCAGCCAAGTACAGGGACAAGAGACCCAGTACTTC. Protein: CASSQVQGQETQYF.

This rearrangement joins TRBV11-3 to TRBJ2-3; D might be TRBD1 or TRBD2, each matching 6 bases. The CDR3 has 14 residues. From germline, CDR1 is SGHNT and CDR2 YENEEA. V lost 4 bases, J lost 6 bases, and 14 bases lay in between. DNA of the CDR3: TGTGCCAGCAGCTGGTCGGGGGCCAGGGATACGCAGTATTTT. Translating gives CASSWSGARDTQYF. The whole variable domain, remainder taken from reference TRBV11-3 and TRBJ2-3, is EAGVVQSPRYKIIEKKQPVAFWCNPISGHNTLYWYLQNLGQGPELLIRYENEEAVDDSQLPKDRFSAERLKGVDSTLKIQPAELGDSAVYLCASSWSGARDTQYFGPGTRLTVL.

This clone was counted a single time. This chain uses TRBV11-1 with TRBJ2-1, with no clear D. CDR1 and CDR2 from the germline V gene are SGHAT and FQDESV (reference sequence). This CDR3 contains 13 residues. V lost 4 bases, J lost 6 bases, and 10 bases lay in between. Here the CDR3 reads CASSSSFGNEQFF. The CDR3 DNA is TGTGCCAGCAGCTCTAGTTTCGGCAATGAGCAGTTCTTC.

This clone was detected only a few times. The chain is built from TRBV18 and TRBJ1-3; weak D call: TRBD1 (6 bases). The length of the CDR3 is 16 residues. Trimming took 7 bases from V and 6 from J, leaving 22 bases between them. The germline V gene has CDR1 KGHSH and CDR2 LQKENI. Here the CDR3 DNA reads TGTGCCAGCTTGGATTCGGGACACCTTGTAGCAAACACCATATATTTT. Residues: CASLDSGHLVANTIYF.

The chain links TRBV28 to TRBJ1-2, with 8 bases aligning to TRBD1. V was pared by 10 bases and J by 7 bases, with 11 bases of the junction left unmatched. The CDR3 length is 13 residues. Germline assignment: CDR1 MDHEN and CDR2 SYDVKM. In DNA form, the CDR3 reads TGTGCCACCCGACAGGGGAGACCAGTTGGCTACACCTTC. This codes for CATRQGRPVGYTF.

V and J are TRBV2 and TRBJ2-7; TRBD2 matches at 13 bases. The V and J ends lost 5 bases and 4 bases, in that order; junction bases with no gene match: 2. CDR1 SNHLY and CDR2 FYNNEI come from the germline V gene. The CDR3 is 14 amino acids. In nucleotides, the CDR3 is TGTGCCAGCAGTCGGACTAGCGGGAGTTACGAGCAGTACTTC. Translating gives CASSRTSGSYEQYF.